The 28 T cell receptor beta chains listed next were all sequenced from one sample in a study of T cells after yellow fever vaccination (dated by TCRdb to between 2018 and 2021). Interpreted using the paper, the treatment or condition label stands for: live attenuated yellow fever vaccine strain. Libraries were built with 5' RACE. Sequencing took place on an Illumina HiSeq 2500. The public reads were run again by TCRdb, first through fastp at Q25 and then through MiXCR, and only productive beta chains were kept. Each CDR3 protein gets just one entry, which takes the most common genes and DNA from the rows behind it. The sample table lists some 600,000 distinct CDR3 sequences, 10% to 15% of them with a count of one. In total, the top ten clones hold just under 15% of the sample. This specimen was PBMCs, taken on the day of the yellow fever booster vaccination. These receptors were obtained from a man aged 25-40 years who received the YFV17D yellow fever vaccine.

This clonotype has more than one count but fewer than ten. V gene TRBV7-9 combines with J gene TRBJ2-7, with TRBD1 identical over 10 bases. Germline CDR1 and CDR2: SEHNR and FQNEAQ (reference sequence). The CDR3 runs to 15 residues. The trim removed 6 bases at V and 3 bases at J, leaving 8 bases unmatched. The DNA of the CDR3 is TGTGCCAGCAGTCCCGGACAGGGGGGAGACTACGAGCAGTACTTC. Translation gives CASSPGQGGDYEQYF.

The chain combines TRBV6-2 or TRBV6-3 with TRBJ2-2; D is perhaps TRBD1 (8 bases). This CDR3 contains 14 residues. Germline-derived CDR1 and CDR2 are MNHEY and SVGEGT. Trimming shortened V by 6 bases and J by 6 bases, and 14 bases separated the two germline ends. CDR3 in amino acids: CASRRTGRAGELFF. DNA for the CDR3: TGTGCCAGCAGAAGGACAGGGAGGGCCGGGGAGCTGTTTTTT.

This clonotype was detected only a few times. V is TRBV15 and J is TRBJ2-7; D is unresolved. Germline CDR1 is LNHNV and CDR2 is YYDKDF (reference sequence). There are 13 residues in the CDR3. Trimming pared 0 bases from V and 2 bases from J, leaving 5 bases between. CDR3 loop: CATSRDTPYEQYF. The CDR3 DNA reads TGTGCCACCAGCAGAGATACTCCCTACGAGCAGTACTTC.

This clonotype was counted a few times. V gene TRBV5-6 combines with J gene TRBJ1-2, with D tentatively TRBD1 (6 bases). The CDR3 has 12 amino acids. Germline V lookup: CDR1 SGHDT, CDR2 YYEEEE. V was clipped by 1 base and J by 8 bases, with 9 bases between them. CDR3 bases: TGTGCCAGCAGCTTGTGGGGGCGCGGCTACACCTTC. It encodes CASSLWGRGYTF.

This CDR3 reads CSVGLAGERIHEQFF. The CDR3 DNA follows: TGCAGCGTTGGACTAGCGGGAGAAAGGATACATGAGCAGTTCTTC. This chain joins TRBV29-1 and TRBJ2-1, with TRBD2 matching 12 bases. After removal of 4 bases from V and 8 bases from J, the junction contained 9 bases not matched to a gene. CDR1 SQVTM and CDR2 ANQGSEA come from the germline V gene. This CDR3 spans 15 amino acids.

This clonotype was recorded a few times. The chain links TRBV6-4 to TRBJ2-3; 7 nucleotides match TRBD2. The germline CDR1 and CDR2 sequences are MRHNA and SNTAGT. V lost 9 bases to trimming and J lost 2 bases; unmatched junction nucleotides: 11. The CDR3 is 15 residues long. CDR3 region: CASNLKRETTDTQYF. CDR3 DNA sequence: TGTGCCAGTAATCTGAAGCGGGAAACCACAGATACGCAGTATTTT.

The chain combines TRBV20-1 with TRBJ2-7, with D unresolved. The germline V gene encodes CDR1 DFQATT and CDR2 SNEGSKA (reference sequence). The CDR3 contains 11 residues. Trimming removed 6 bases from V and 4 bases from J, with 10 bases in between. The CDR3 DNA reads TGCAGTGCCGTGAAAGGTTACGAGCAGTACTTC. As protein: CSAVKGYEQYF.

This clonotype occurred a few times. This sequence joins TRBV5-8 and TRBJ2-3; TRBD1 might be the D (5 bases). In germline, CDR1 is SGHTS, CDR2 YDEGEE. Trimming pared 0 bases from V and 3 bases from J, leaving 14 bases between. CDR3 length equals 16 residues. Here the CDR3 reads CASSLATRAGTDTQYF. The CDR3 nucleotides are TGTGCCAGCAGCTTGGCGACCAGGGCCGGGACAGATACGCAGTATTTT.

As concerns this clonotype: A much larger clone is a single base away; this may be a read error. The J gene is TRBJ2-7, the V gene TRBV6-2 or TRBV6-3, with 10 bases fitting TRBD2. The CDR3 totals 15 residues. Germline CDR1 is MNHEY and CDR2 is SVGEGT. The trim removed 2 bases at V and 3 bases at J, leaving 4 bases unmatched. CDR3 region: CASSYASGSYYEQYF. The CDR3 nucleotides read TGTGCCAGCAGTTACGCTAGCGGGAGCTACTACGAGCAGTACTTC.

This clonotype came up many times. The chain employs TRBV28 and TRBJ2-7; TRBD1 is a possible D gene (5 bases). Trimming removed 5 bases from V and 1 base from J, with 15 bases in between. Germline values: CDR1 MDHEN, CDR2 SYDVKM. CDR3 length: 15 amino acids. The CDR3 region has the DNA TGTGCCAGCAGTGACCCAGGGCTTTCATCCTACGAGCAGTACTTC. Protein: CASSDPGLSSYEQYF.

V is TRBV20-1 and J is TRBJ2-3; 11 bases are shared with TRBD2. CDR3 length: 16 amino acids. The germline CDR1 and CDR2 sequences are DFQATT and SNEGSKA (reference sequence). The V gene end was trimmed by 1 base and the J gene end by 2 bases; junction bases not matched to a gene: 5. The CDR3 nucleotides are TGCAGTGCTAGAGTAGCGGGAGGGGATAACACAGATACGCAGTATTTT. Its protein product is CSARVAGGDNTDTQYF.

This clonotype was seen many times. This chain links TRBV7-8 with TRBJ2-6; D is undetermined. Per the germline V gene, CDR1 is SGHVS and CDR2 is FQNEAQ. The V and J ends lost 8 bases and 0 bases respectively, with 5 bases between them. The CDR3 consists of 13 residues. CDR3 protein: CASGISGANVLTF. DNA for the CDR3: TGTGCCAGCGGCATCTCTGGGGCCAACGTCCTGACTTTC.

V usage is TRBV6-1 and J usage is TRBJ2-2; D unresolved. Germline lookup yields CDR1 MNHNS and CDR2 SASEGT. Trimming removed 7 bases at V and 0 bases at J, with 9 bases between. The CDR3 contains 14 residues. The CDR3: CASKGSTNTGELFF. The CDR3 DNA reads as TGTGCCAGCAAAGGGTCCACGAACACCGGGGAGCTGTTTTTT.

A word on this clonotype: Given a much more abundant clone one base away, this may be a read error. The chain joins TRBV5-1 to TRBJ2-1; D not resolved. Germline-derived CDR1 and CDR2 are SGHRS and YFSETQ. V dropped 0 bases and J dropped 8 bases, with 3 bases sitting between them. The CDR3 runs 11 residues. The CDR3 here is CASSLDYEQFF. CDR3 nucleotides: TGCGCCAGCAGCTTGGACTATGAGCAGTTCTTC. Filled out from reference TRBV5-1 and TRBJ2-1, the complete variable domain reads KAGVTQTPRYLIKTRGQQVTLSCSPISGHRSVSWYQQTPGQGLQFLFEYFSETQRNKGNFPGRFSGRQFSNSRSEMNVSTLELGDSALYLCASSLDYEQFFGPGTRLTVL.

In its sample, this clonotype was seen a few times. The CDR3 loop reads CATSDPGTSGTNEQFF. DNA for the CDR3: TGTGCCACCAGTGATCCCGGGACTAGCGGAACGAATGAGCAGTTCTTC. The V call is TRBV24-1, the J call TRBJ2-1; 11 bases align to TRBD2. Germline V gene sequence: CDR1 KGHDR, CDR2 SFDVKD. Losses at the gene ends were 3 bases for V and 7 bases for J; bases not matched to a gene: 7. The CDR3 runs to 16 residues.

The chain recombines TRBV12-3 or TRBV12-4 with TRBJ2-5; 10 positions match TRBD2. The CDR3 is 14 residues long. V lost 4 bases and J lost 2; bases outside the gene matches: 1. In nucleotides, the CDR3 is TGTGCCAGCAGTTGGGGACTAGCGCAAGAGACCCAGTACTTC. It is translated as CASSWGLAQETQYF.

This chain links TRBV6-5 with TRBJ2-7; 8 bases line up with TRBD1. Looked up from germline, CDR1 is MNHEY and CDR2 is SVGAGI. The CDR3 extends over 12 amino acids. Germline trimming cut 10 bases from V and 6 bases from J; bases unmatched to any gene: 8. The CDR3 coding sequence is TGTGCCACCACGGACAGGGAAGGCGAGCAGTACTTC. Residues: CATTDREGEQYF.

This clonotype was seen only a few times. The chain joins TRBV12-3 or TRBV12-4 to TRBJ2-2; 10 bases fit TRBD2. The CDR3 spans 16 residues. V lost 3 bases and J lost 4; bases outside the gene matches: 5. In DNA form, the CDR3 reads TGTGCCAGCAGTTTTGTACTAGCGGGAACCACCGGGGAGCTGTTTTTT. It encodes CASSFVLAGTTGELFF.

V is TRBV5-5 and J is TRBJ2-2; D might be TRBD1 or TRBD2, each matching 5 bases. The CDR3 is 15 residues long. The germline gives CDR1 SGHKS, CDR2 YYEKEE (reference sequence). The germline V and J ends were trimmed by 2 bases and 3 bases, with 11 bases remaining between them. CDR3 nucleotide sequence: TGTGCCAGCAGCTTCGGGACCACCTACACCGGGGAGCTGTTTTTT. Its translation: CASSFGTTYTGELFF.

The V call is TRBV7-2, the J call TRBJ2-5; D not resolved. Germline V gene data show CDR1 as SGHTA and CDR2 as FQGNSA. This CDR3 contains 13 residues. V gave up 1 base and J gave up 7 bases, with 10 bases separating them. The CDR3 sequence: CASSLVRAGTQYF. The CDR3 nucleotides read TGTGCCAGCAGCTTAGTTAGGGCTGGGACCCAGTACTTC.

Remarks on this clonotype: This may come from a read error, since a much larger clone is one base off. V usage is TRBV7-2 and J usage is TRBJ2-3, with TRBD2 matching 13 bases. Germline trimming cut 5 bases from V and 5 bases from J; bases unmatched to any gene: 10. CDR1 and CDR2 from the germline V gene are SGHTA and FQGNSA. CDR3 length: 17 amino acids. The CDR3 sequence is CASSLSGLAGVRDTQYF. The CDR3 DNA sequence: TGTGCCAGCAGCCTCTCAGGACTAGCGGGAGTTCGAGATACGCAGTATTTT. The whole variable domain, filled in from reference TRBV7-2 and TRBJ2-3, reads GAGVSQSPSNKVTEKGKDVELRCDPISGHTALYWYRQSLGQGLEFLIYFQGNSAPDKSGLPSDRFSAERTGGSVSTLTIQRTQQEDSAVYLCASSLSGLAGVRDTQYFGPGTRLTVL.

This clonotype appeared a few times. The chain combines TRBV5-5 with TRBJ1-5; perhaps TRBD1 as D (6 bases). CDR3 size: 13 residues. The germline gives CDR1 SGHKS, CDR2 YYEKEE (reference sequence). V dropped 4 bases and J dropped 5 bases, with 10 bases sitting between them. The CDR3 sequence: CASSTDSYQPQHF. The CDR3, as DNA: TGTGCCAGCAGCACGGACAGTTATCAGCCCCAGCATTTT.

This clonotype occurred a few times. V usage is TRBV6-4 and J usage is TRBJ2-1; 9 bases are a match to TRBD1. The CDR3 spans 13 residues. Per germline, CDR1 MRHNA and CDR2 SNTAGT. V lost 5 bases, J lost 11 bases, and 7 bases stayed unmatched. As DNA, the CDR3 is TGTGCCAGCAGTCAGACAGGGGGTACGCAGCAGTTCTTC. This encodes CASSQTGGTQQFF.

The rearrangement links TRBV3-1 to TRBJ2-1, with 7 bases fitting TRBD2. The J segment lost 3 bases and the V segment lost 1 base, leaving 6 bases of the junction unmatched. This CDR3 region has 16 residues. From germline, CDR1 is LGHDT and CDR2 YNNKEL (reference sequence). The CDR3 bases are TGTGCCAGCAGCCAAGGCTTAACTAGCGACTACAATGAGCAGTTCTTC. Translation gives CASSQGLTSDYNEQFF.

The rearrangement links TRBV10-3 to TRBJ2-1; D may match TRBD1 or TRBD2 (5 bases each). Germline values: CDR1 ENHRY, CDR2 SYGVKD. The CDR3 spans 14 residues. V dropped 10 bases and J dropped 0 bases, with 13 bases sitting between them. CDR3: CATRQRDSYNEQFF. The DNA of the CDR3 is TGTGCCACAAGACAGAGGGACTCCTACAATGAGCAGTTCTTC.

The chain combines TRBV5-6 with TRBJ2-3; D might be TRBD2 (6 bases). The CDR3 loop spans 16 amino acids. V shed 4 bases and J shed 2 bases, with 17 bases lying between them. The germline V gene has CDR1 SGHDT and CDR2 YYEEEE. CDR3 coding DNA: TGTGCCAGCAGCAACAGCCCGGCGGGGTACACAGATACGCAGTATTTT. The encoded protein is CASSNSPAGYTDTQYF.

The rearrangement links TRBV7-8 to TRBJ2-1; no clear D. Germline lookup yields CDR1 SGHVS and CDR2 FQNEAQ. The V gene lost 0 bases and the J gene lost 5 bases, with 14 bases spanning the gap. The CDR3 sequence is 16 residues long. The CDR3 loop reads CASSLAPRSVDNEQFF. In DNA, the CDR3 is TGTGCCAGCAGCTTAGCGCCCCGGTCCGTTGACAATGAGCAGTTCTTC.

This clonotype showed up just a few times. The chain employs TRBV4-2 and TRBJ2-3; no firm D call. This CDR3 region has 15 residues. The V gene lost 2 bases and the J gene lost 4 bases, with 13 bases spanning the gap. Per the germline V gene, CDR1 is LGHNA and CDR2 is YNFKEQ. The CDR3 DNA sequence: TGTGCCAGCAGCCAAAGAACTTTCCCCCCAGATACGCAGTATTTT. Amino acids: CASSQRTFPPDTQYF.